A single sample is the source of the 14 T cell receptor beta chains below, sequenced in a study of cytomegalovirus exposure and HLA in healthy donors. PCR amplification relied on 60 Vbeta primers (plus 13 Jbeta primers). Profiled with immunoSEQ multiplex PCR; TCRdb holds only in-frame clones, not every one. The profile shows under 150,000 clones, around 76% of them singletons. Sequences were obtained from PBMCs. These receptors were collected from a woman aged 45-59 years in good health and CMV-seronegative.

The chain couples TRBV28 to TRBJ2-1; TRBD2 agrees at 9 bases. V gave up 5 bases and J gave up 3 bases; unmatched junction bases: 5. The length of the CDR3 is 15 residues. Germline assignment: CDR1 MDHEN and CDR2 SYDVKM. The CDR3 spells CASSPSGRHYNEQFF. The CDR3 nucleotides read TGTGCCAGCAGTCCAAGCGGGAGGCACTACAATGAGCAGTTCTTC.

The CDR3 DNA reads TGTGCCAGCAGCCCCCGAGTAGCGGGGCCTCTCTCCTACAATGAGCAGTTCTTC. Protein product: CASSPRVAGPLSYNEQFF. The V call is TRBV7-3, the J call TRBJ2-1; 8 positions agree with TRBD2. V lost 5 bases, J lost 0 bases, and 12 bases stayed unmatched. The CDR3 loop spans 18 amino acids. Germline CDR1 and CDR2: SGHTA and FQGTGA.

The chain couples TRBV6-4 to TRBJ2-7; D perhaps matches TRBD2 (6 bases). Germline assignment: CDR1 MRHNA and CDR2 SNTAGT. V lost 5 bases, J lost 0 bases, and 17 bases lay in between. The CDR3 contains 16 residues. The CDR3 reads CASSPPGLVLSYEQYV. CDR3 nucleotide sequence: TGTGCCAGCAGTCCTCCGGGACTGGTGCTCTCCTACGAGCAGTACGTC.

The V and J genes are TRBV28 and TRBJ2-5, with D tentatively TRBD1 (5 bases). The J call may be incorrect, as the DNA end agrees better with TRBJ2-7. Germline V gene lookup returns CDR1 MDHEN and CDR2 SYDVKM. This CDR3 has 12 residues. The CDR3 region has the DNA TGTGCCAGCAGTCCTCAGGGTGGCGAGCAGTACTTC. It is translated as CASSPQGGEQYF.

The V and J genes are TRBV5-6 and TRBJ1-3; D gene ambiguous. V lost 0 bases, J lost 2 bases, and 6 bases lay in between. This CDR3 spans 14 amino acids. CDR1 is SGHDT and CDR2 is YYEEEE in the germline V gene. CDR3 DNA sequence: TGTGCCAGCAGCTTGGTCGGGGCTGGAAACACCATATATTTT. The encoded protein is CASSLVGAGNTIYF.

This clone was counted only a few times. The genes are TRBV6-4 and TRBJ1-4; D is unresolved. Per germline, CDR1 MRHNA and CDR2 SNTAGT. The CDR3 has 14 residues. With 2 bases removed from V and 8 bases from J, the gap between germline ends came to 12 bases. CDR3 nucleotide sequence: TGTGCCAGCAGTGACACGGAGCCCGCGGAAAAACTGTTTTTT. Protein: CASSDTEPAEKLFF.

The chain links TRBV18 to TRBJ2-3; the match to TRBD2 covers 9 bases. The CDR3 extends over 16 amino acids. Trimming cost V 2 bases and J 4 bases; bases outside gene matches: 7. Looked up from germline, CDR1 is KGHSH and CDR2 is LQKENI. The CDR3, as DNA: TGTGCCAGCTCACCAAAGGCGGGAGGGCCGGCAGATACGCAGTATTTT. This sequence encodes CASSPKAGGPADTQYF.

This clone was detected a few times. V and J are TRBV4-2 and TRBJ1-1, with D hard to call. This CDR3 is built from 14 residues. CDR1 and CDR2 from the germline V gene are LGHNA and YNFKEQ. The V end was cut by 0 bases, the J end by 4 bases, with 9 bases between. CDR3 sequence (DNA): TGTGCCAGCAGCCAAGATCTGGGGAGCACTGAAGCTTTCTTT. This translates into CASSQDLGSTEAFF.

The CDR3 nucleotides read TGTGCCAGCAGTCGCAACCTCCGACTAGCGGGAGTAGACGAGCAGTACTTC. Protein product: CASSRNLRLAGVDEQYF. The chain links TRBV27 to TRBJ2-7; 12 nucleotides match TRBD2. CDR3 length: 17 residues. The germline V gene encodes CDR1 MNHEY and CDR2 SMNVEV (reference sequence). V lost 5 bases, J lost 5 bases, and 13 bases stayed unmatched.

This clone showed up just a few times. The gene calls are TRBV13 and TRBJ2-2; maybe TRBD1 (5 bases). The germline V and J ends were trimmed by 1 base and 1 base, with 13 bases remaining between them. Germline loops: CDR1 PRHDT, CDR2 FYEKMQ (reference sequence). The CDR3 runs to 17 residues. CDR3 amino acids: CASSLEERTGNTGELFF. The DNA of the CDR3 is TGTGCCAGCAGCTTAGAGGAGCGTACAGGGAACACCGGGGAGCTGTTTTTT.

The chain combines TRBV30 with TRBJ1-5, with 7 bases aligning to TRBD1. The V gene end was trimmed by 2 bases and the J gene end by 2 bases; junction bases not matched to a gene: 3. The CDR3 totals 14 residues. Germline V gives CDR1 GTSNPN, CDR2 SVGIG (reference sequence). This chain's CDR3 is CAWSSQGGNQPQHF. The CDR3 DNA reads as TGTGCCTGGAGTTCTCAGGGGGGCAATCAGCCCCAGCATTTT.

In its sample, this clone was seen once. V usage is TRBV18 and J usage is TRBJ1-1; 9 bases map to TRBD1. The length of the CDR3 is 15 residues. Germline-derived CDR1 and CDR2 are KGHSH and LQKENI. The V and J ends lost 3 bases and 8 bases, in that order; junction bases with no gene match: 10. This CDR3 is CASSPIPGQGSEAFF. The DNA of the CDR3 is TGTGCCAGCTCACCGATTCCCGGACAGGGGTCCGAAGCTTTCTTT.

The chain uses TRBV9 and TRBJ2-5; 12 nucleotides agree with TRBD2. V was pared by 0 bases and J by 5 bases, with 5 bases of the junction left unmatched. Germline loops: CDR1 SGDLS, CDR2 YYNGEE. This CDR3 is built from 16 residues. DNA of the CDR3: TGTGCCAGCAGCGTAGCTGGACTAGCGGGATTGGAGACCCAGTACTTC. Protein: CASSVAGLAGLETQYF.

This chain connects TRBV5-4 to TRBJ2-3; 7 positions agree with TRBD1. Per the germline V gene, CDR1 is SGHNT and CDR2 is YYREEE (reference sequence). The CDR3 has 17 amino acids. The J segment lost 2 bases and the V segment lost 3 bases, leaving 12 bases of the junction unmatched. CDR3 residues: CASSSPKQGTYTDTQYF. For the CDR3, the DNA is TGTGCCAGCAGCTCCCCCAAACAGGGGACGTACACAGATACGCAGTATTTT.